The rows below give T cell receptor beta chains drawn from one sample of a study of blood T cell repertoires in COVID-19. This table comes from immunoSEQ multiplex PCR, and its TCRdb copy is limited to in-frame clones, with some not included. The sample lists about 230,000 clones, 65% to 85% seen once, with approximately 8% in the top ten. Material for sequencing was peripheral blood. The receptors derive from a woman of 80 years or more with acute or convalescent COVID-19. Each CDR3 is given with its conserved first and last residue. Fields, in order: clone size, D gene, V gene, J gene, CDR3 protein, CDR3 DNA. D genes are given only for firm matches. Size values are once, few and many counts, or a class for expanded clones, and some rows have none.

abundance: .
d_gene: .
v_gene: TRBV5-1
j_gene: TRBJ2-3
CDR3aa: CASSLAWASGTDTQYF
CDR3nt: TGCGCCAGCAGCTTGGCCTGGGCTAGCGGCACAGATACGCAGTATTTT

abundance: .
d_gene: TRBD1
v_gene: TRBV7-2
j_gene: TRBJ1-2
CDR3aa: CASSVKGTDYGYTF
CDR3nt: TGTGCCAGCAGCGTGAAGGGGACAGACTATGGCTACACCTTC

abundance: .
d_gene: TRBD1
v_gene: TRBV29-1
j_gene: TRBJ2-2
CDR3aa: CSATGQGNTGELFF
CDR3nt: TGCAGCGCTACGGGACAGGGAAATACCGGGGAGCTGTTTTTT

abundance: .
d_gene: .
v_gene: TRBV10-3
j_gene: TRBJ1-1
CDR3aa: CAISESIRGRTEAFF
CDR3nt: TGTGCCATCAGTGAGTCGATCCGGGGAAGGACTGAAGCTTTCTTT

abundance: .
d_gene: .
v_gene: TRBV28
j_gene: TRBJ2-7
CDR3aa: CASRGVYEQYF
CDR3nt: TGTGCCAGCAGGGGAGTTTACGAGCAGTACTTC

abundance: .
d_gene: TRBD2
v_gene: TRBV27
j_gene: TRBJ2-3
CDR3aa: CASSARTGGPTDTQYF
CDR3nt: TGTGCCAGCAGTGCAAGAACGGGAGGGCCTACAGATACGCAGTATTTT

abundance: .
d_gene: TRBD1
v_gene: TRBV5-6
j_gene: TRBJ1-6
CDR3aa: CASSYGQADDSPLHF
CDR3nt: TGTGCCAGCAGCTACGGACAGGCTGACGATTCACCCCTCCACTTT

abundance: many
d_gene: .
v_gene: TRBV5-1
j_gene: TRBJ1-6
CDR3aa: CASSPSSDNSPLHF
CDR3nt: TGCGCCAGCAGTCCCTCTTCCGATAATTCACCCCTCCACTTT

abundance: .
d_gene: .
v_gene: TRBV11-2
j_gene: TRBJ1-4
CDR3aa: CASSSKGSGVNEKLFF
CDR3nt: TGTGCCAGCAGCTCAAAAGGGTCAGGGGTGAATGAAAAACTGTTTTTT

abundance: .
d_gene: .
v_gene: TRBV7-2
j_gene: TRBJ2-7
CDR3aa: CASSVSGEQYF
CDR3nt: TGTGCCAGCAGCGTGAGTGGCGAGCAGTACTTC

abundance: .
d_gene: TRBD1
v_gene: TRBV11-3
j_gene: TRBJ1-2
CDR3aa: CASSSRLGQGPAYGYTF
CDR3nt: TGTGCCAGCAGCTCAAGGCTGGGACAGGGGCCCGCCTATGGCTACACCTTC

abundance: .
d_gene: TRBD2
v_gene: TRBV19
j_gene: TRBJ2-3
CDR3aa: CASSLLMGGKVDTQYF
CDR3nt: TGTGCCAGTAGTCTTTTGATGGGGGGGAAGGTAGATACGCAGTATTTT

abundance: .
d_gene: TRBD1
v_gene: TRBV19
j_gene: TRBJ1-5
CDR3aa: CASSERTTGTDQPQHF
CDR3nt: TGTGCCAGTAGCGAAAGAACGACAGGGACAGATCAGCCCCAGCATTTT

abundance: .
d_gene: TRBD2
v_gene: TRBV15
j_gene: TRBJ2-1
CDR3aa: CATSSGYSGRSRDLAYNEQFF
CDR3nt: TGTGCCACCAGCAGTGGTTATAGCGGGAGGTCCCGAGACCTGGCCTACAATGAGCAGTTCTTC

abundance: .
d_gene: .
v_gene: TRBV5-4
j_gene: TRBJ2-3
CDR3aa: CASSSPLPPSADTQYF
CDR3nt: TGTGCCAGCAGCTCCCCCCTTCCCCCTAGCGCTGATACGCAGTATTTT

abundance: once
d_gene: .
v_gene: TRBV7-6
j_gene: TRBJ2-6
CDR3aa: CASSTRVSGANVLTF
CDR3nt: TGTGCCAGCAGCACCAGGGTATCCGGGGCCAACGTCCTGACTTTC

abundance: .
d_gene: .
v_gene: TRBV5-4
j_gene: TRBJ2-7
CDR3aa: CASSLLSYEQYF
CDR3nt: TGTGCCAGCAGCTTGTTATCCTACGAGCAGTACTTC

abundance: once
d_gene: TRBD1
v_gene: TRBV7-2
j_gene: TRBJ1-2
CDR3aa: CASSLMGQGRSSDGYTF
CDR3nt: TGTGCCAGCAGCCTGATGGGACAGGGGCGGTCGAGCGATGGCTACACCTTC

abundance: .
d_gene: .
v_gene: TRBV4-1
j_gene: TRBJ1-5
CDR3aa: CASSQSRGEAGIQPQHF
CDR3nt: TGCGCCAGCAGCCAATCCCGGGGGGAGGCAGGAATCCAGCCCCAGCATTTT

abundance: .
d_gene: .
v_gene: TRBV23-1
j_gene: TRBJ2-2
CDR3aa: CASSQYVSAGITGELFF
CDR3nt: TGCGCCAGCAGTCAATACGTTTCGGCGGGGATCACCGGGGAGCTGTTTTTT

abundance: .
d_gene: TRBD1
v_gene: TRBV7-3
j_gene: TRBJ1-4
CDR3aa: CASSRQGADEKLFF
CDR3nt: TGTGCCAGCAGTCGACAGGGGGCCGATGAAAAACTGTTTTTT

abundance: .
d_gene: .
v_gene: TRBV29-1
j_gene: TRBJ2-1
CDR3aa: CSVEDLAEQFF
CDR3nt: TGCAGCGTTGAAGATCTAGCTGAGCAGTTCTTC

abundance: .
d_gene: TRBD2
v_gene: TRBV14
j_gene: TRBJ2-1
CDR3aa: CASSETPSGYNEQFF
CDR3nt: TGTGCCAGCAGCGAAACGCCTAGCGGATACAATGAGCAGTTCTTC

abundance: .
d_gene: .
v_gene: TRBV19
j_gene: TRBJ2-7
CDR3aa: CASSIYGDTYEQYF
CDR3nt: TGTGCCAGTAGTATTTACGGGGATACCTACGAGCAGTACTTC

abundance: .
d_gene: .
v_gene: TRBV5-5
j_gene: TRBJ1-2
CDR3aa: CASSSVVEGYTF
CDR3nt: TGTGCCAGCAGCTCCGTCGTGGAGGGCTACACCTTC

abundance: once
d_gene: .
v_gene: TRBV5-1
j_gene: TRBJ2-2
CDR3aa: CASSLAQSNTGELFF
CDR3nt: TGCGCCAGCAGCTTGGCACAGTCGAACACCGGGGAGCTGTTTTTT

abundance: .
d_gene: .
v_gene: TRBV6-5
j_gene: TRBJ1-4
CDR3aa: CASSYSIWPPNEKLFF
CDR3nt: TGTGCCAGCAGTTACTCGATTTGGCCACCTAATGAAAAACTGTTTTTT

abundance: .
d_gene: .
v_gene: TRBV18
j_gene: TRBJ1-1
CDR3aa: CASSPSLGLEAFF
CDR3nt: TGTGCCAGCTCACCGTCCCTGGGACTTGAAGCTTTCTTT

abundance: .
d_gene: .
v_gene: TRBV27
j_gene: TRBJ2-5
CDR3aa: CASRGLETQYF
CDR3nt: TGTGCCAGCAGGGGACTAGAGACCCAGTACTTC

abundance: few
d_gene: .
v_gene: TRBV5-1
j_gene: TRBJ2-2
CDR3aa: CASSLGRQPNTGELFF
CDR3nt: TGCGCCAGCAGCTTGGGCAGACAACCGAACACCGGGGAGCTGTTTTTT

abundance: few
d_gene: TRBD1
v_gene: TRBV11-2
j_gene: TRBJ1-2
CDR3aa: CASSPDRVNYGYTF
CDR3nt: TGTGCCAGCAGCCCGGACAGGGTCAACTATGGCTACACCTTC

abundance: once
d_gene: .
v_gene: TRBV20-1
j_gene: TRBJ2-7
CDR3aa: CSARSFDEQYF
CDR3nt: TGCAGTGCTAGGTCTTTTGACGAGCAGTACTTC

abundance: .
d_gene: TRBD1
v_gene: TRBV6-4
j_gene: TRBJ2-2
CDR3aa: CASSGPLMGDRETGELFF
CDR3nt: TGTGCCAGCAGTGGCCCCCTAATGGGGGACAGAGAAACCGGGGAGCTGTTTTTT

abundance: .
d_gene: .
v_gene: TRBV19
j_gene: TRBJ1-5
CDR3aa: CASIKAATSSNQPQHF
CDR3nt: TGTGCCAGTATCAAGGCGGCCACAAGTAGCAATCAGCCCCAGCATTTT

abundance: .
d_gene: TRBD1
v_gene: TRBV5-1
j_gene: TRBJ1-2
CDR3aa: CASSWDRGGGYTF
CDR3nt: TGCGCCAGCAGCTGGGACAGGGGGGGCGGCTACACCTTC

abundance: .
d_gene: TRBD2
v_gene: TRBV10-1
j_gene: TRBJ2-1
CDR3aa: CASSKKLLAAPYNEQFF
CDR3nt: TGCGCCAGCAGCAAAAAATTACTAGCGGCACCCTACAATGAGCAGTTCTTC

abundance: .
d_gene: .
v_gene: TRBV2
j_gene: TRBJ1-6
CDR3aa: CASSGAGTPNSPLHF
CDR3nt: TGTGCCAGCAGTGGAGCCGGGACACCAAATTCACCCCTCCACTTT

abundance: .
d_gene: TRBD2
v_gene: TRBV5-4
j_gene: TRBJ2-1
CDR3aa: CASSPINLAGTSYNEQFF
CDR3nt: TGTGCCAGCAGCCCAATTAACCTAGCGGGGACTTCCTACAATGAGCAGTTCTTC

abundance: once
d_gene: .
v_gene: TRBV6-2/TRBV6-3
j_gene: TRBJ1-2
CDR3aa: CASSYGPQAPNGYTF
CDR3nt: TGTGCCAGCAGTTACGGCCCACAGGCCCCAAATGGCTACACCTTC

abundance: .
d_gene: .
v_gene: TRBV9
j_gene: TRBJ2-1
CDR3aa: CASSVGRGSYNEQFF
CDR3nt: TGTGCCAGCAGCGTAGGGCGGGGATCCTACAATGAGCAGTTCTTC

abundance: .
d_gene: .
v_gene: TRBV15
j_gene: TRBJ1-1
CDR3aa: CATSRGGRRTEAFF
CDR3nt: TGTGCCACCAGCAGAGGGGGCAGGCGGACTGAAGCTTTCTTT

abundance: .
d_gene: TRBD1
v_gene: TRBV11-1
j_gene: TRBJ2-7
CDR3aa: CASSQAGTGGVYEQYF
CDR3nt: TGTGCCAGCAGCCAGGCGGGGACAGGGGGCGTTTACGAGCAGTACTTC

abundance: .
d_gene: .
v_gene: TRBV6-1
j_gene: TRBJ2-4
CDR3aa: CASSELAGEGAKNIQYF
CDR3nt: TGTGCCAGCAGTGAATTAGCAGGGGAGGGGGCCAAAAACATTCAGTACTTC

abundance: medium-sized
d_gene: .
v_gene: TRBV27
j_gene: TRBJ1-6
CDR3aa: CASSPPRTVNSPLHF
CDR3nt: TGTGCCAGCAGTCCTCCCAGGACAGTAAATTCACCCCTCCACTTT

abundance: .
d_gene: .
v_gene: TRBV19
j_gene: TRBJ1-2
CDR3aa: CASSKGNYGYTF
CDR3nt: TGTGCCAGTAGTAAGGGGAACTATGGCTACACCTTC

abundance: .
d_gene: TRBD1
v_gene: TRBV12-3/TRBV12-4
j_gene: TRBJ1-1
CDR3aa: CASRTGGSTEAFF
CDR3nt: TGTGCCAGCAGAACAGGGGGGAGTACTGAAGCTTTCTTT

abundance: .
d_gene: TRBD1
v_gene: TRBV3-1/TRBV3-2
j_gene: TRBJ1-6
CDR3aa: CASREQTGGDSPLHF
CDR3nt: TGTGCCAGCAGAGAACAGACAGGGGGCGATTCACCCCTCCACTTT

abundance: .
d_gene: TRBD2
v_gene: TRBV7-8
j_gene: TRBJ2-7
CDR3aa: CASSGTGLAGEEQYF
CDR3nt: TGTGCCAGCAGCGGAACGGGACTAGCGGGAGAGGAGCAGTACTTC

abundance: once
d_gene: .
v_gene: TRBV5-8
j_gene: TRBJ2-2
CDR3aa: CASSLSRGGELFF
CDR3nt: TGTGCCAGCAGCTTGTCTCGGGGCGGGGAGCTGTTTTTT

abundance: .
d_gene: TRBD1
v_gene: TRBV19
j_gene: TRBJ2-7
CDR3aa: CASSPMTGTSYEQYF
CDR3nt: TGTGCCAGTAGTCCAATGACAGGGACCTCCTACGAGCAGTACTTC

abundance: .
d_gene: .
v_gene: TRBV5-1
j_gene: TRBJ2-5
CDR3aa: CASSSDFQETQYF
CDR3nt: TGCGCCAGCAGCTCGGACTTCCAAGAGACCCAGTACTTC

abundance: .
d_gene: TRBD2
v_gene: TRBV5-1
j_gene: TRBJ2-1
CDR3aa: CASSSTLAGGHNEQFF
CDR3nt: TGCGCCAGCAGCTCGACACTAGCGGGGGGTCATAATGAGCAGTTCTTC

abundance: .
d_gene: .
v_gene: TRBV6-5
j_gene: TRBJ1-1
CDR3aa: CASTPGGNTEAFF
CDR3nt: TGTGCCAGCACCCCCGGGGGGAACACTGAAGCTTTCTTT